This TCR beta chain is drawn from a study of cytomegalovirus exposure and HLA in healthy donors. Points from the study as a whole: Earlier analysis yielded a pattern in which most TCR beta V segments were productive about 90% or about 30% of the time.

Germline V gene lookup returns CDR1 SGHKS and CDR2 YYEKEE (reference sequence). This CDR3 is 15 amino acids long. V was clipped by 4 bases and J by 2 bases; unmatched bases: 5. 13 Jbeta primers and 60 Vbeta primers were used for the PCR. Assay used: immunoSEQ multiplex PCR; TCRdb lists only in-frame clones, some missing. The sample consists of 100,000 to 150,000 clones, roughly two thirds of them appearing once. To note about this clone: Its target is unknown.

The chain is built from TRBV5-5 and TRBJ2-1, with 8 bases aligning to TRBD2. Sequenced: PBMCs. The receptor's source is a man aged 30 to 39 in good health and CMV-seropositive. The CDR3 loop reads CASSTGTRAYNEQFF. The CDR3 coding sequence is TGTGCCAGCAGCACGGGGACTAGGGCCTACAATGAGCAGTTCTTC. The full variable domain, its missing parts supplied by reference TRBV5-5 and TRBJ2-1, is DAGVTQSPTHLIKTRGQQVTLRCSPISGHKSVSWYQQVLGQGPQFIFQYYEKEERGRGNFPDRFSARQFPNYSSELNVNALLLGDSALYLCASSTGTRAYNEQFFGPGTRLTVL.